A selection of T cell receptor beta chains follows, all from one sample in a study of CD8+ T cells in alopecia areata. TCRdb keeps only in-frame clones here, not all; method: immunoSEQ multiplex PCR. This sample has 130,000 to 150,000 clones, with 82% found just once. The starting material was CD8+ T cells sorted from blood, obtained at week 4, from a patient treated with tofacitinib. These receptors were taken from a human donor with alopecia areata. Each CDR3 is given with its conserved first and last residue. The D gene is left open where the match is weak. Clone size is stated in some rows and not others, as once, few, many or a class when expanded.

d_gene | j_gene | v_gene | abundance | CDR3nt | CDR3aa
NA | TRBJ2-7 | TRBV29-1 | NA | TGCAGCGTTGTACGGCTGGGGGCCCCCTACGAGCAGTACTTC | CSVVRLGAPYEQYF
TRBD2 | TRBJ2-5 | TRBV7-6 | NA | TGTGCCAGCAGCTCCCGGACTAGATCAGAGACCCAGTACTTC | CASSSRTRSETQYF
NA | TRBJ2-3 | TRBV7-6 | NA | TGTGCCAGCAGCTTAGGGGGTCGAATCACAGATACGCAGTATTTT | CASSLGGRITDTQYF
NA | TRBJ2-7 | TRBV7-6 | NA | TGTGCCAGCAGCCATAGGGACGGGTTGGGGCGCGAGCAGTACTTC | CASSHRDGLGREQYF
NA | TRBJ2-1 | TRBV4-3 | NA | TGCGCCAGCAGCCAAGATAGGGACGGCTACAATGAGCAGTTCTTC | CASSQDRDGYNEQFF
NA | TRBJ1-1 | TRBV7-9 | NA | TGTGCCGCCTCGGGGGCGAGACTAATGAACACTGAAGCTTTCTTT | CAASGARLMNTEAFF
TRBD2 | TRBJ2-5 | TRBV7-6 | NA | TGTGCCAGCAGCTTACATCCGGCTAGCGGGGGGTCTCAAGAGACCCAGTACTTC | CASSLHPASGGSQETQYF
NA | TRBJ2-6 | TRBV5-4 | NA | TGTGCCAGCAGCTTGGCCAGGGGAGATGGTTCTGGGGCCAACGTCCTGACTTTC | CASSLARGDGSGANVLTF
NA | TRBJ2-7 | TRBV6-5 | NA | TGTGCCAGCAAGGCCCCGTCGGAGCAGCAGTACTTC | CASKAPSEQQYF
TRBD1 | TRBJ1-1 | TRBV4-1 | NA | TGCGCCAGCAGCATATCAACAGGGGCTGAAGCTTTCTTT | CASSISTGAEAFF
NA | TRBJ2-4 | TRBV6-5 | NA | TGTGCCAGCAGCCAGTCACTAGCCAAAAACATTCAGTACTTC | CASSQSLAKNIQYF
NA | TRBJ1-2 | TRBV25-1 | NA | TGTGCCAGCAGTGAATCTGGGGTGGAAGGCTATGGCTACACCTTC | CASSESGVEGYGYTF
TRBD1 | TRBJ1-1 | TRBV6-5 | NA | TGTGCCAGCAGCCCGACAGGGTGGAACACTGAAGCTTTCTTT | CASSPTGWNTEAFF
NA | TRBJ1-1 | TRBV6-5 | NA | TGTGCCAGCAGTTACTCATTGCAAGCGGAGGCTTTCTTT | CASSYSLQAEAFF
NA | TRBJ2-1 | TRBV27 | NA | TGTGCCAGCAGTTTAATGGGGGATGAGCAGTTCTTC | CASSLMGDEQFF
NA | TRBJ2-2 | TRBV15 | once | TGTGCCACCAGCAGACCCGGGACAATTAACACCGGGGAGCTGTTTTTT | CATSRPGTINTGELFF
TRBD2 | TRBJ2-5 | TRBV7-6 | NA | TGTGCCAGCAGCGCCCGACTAGCGGGGGGGCCAGAGACCCAGTACTTC | CASSARLAGGPETQYF
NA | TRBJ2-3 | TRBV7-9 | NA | TGTGCCAGCAGCCCCGAGGGGGGCCCAGATACGCAGTATTTT | CASSPEGGPDTQYF
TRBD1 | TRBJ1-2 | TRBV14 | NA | TGTGCCAGCGGGAGGACAGGTTTAGATTATGGCTACACCTTC | CASGRTGLDYGYTF
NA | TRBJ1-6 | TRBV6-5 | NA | TGTGCCAGCAGCCTAGTCTTGGGACCTAATTCACCCCTCCACTTT | CASSLVLGPNSPLHF
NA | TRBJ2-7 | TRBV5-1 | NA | TGCGCCAGCAGCTTCGGTGTTTACTACGAGCAGTACTTC | CASSFGVYYEQYF
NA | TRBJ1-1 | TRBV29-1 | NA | TGCAGCGTTGAAGAACGTGGACCGACCGGGGTCACTGAAGCTTTCTTT | CSVEERGPTGVTEAFF
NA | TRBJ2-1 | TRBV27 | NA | TGTGCCAGCAGTTTATGGACAGACTACAATGAGCAGTTCTTC | CASSLWTDYNEQFF
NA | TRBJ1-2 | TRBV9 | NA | TGTGCCAGCAGCGCCGACACGGATTTCGACTATGGCTACACCTTC | CASSADTDFDYGYTF
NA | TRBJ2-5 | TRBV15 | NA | TGTGCCACCAGCAGATTTGCTGGGACCCAAGAGACCCAGTACTTC | CATSRFAGTQETQYF
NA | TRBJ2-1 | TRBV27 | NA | TGTGCCAGCAGTTTAAGCCTTGAGGGGGATGAGCAGTTCTTC | CASSLSLEGDEQFF